This T cell receptor (beta chain) was captured in a study of T cell responses to AZD1222 COVID-19 vaccine. General study findings and limits: With dominance at 160-218 and 743-854, vaccine-associated CD4 TCRs spanned spike. White British ancestry dominated among donors, who included more females, and clonal diversity was possibly underestimated.

Remarks on this clone: Its antigen is unknown.

The V gene end was trimmed by 4 bases and the J gene end by 10 bases; junction bases not matched to a gene: 6. Germline V gene sequence: CDR1 SGHNT, CDR2 YYREEE (reference sequence). The length of the CDR3 is 12 residues. Clones were sequenced by immunoSEQ multiplex PCR, and TCRdb holds only the in-frame ones, with some missing. The data contain 120,000 or so clones, about 86% of them singletons. J is TRBJ1-1 and V is TRBV5-4; 8 nucleotides agree with TRBD1. The sequenced sample was peripheral blood, obtained 28 days after the second AZD1222 dose. The TCR comes from an adult who received the AZD1222 COVID-19 vaccine. The chain's CDR3 is CASSLGQGRAFF. The CDR3 nucleotides read TGTGCCAGCAGCCTAGGACAGGGACGAGCTTTCTTT.